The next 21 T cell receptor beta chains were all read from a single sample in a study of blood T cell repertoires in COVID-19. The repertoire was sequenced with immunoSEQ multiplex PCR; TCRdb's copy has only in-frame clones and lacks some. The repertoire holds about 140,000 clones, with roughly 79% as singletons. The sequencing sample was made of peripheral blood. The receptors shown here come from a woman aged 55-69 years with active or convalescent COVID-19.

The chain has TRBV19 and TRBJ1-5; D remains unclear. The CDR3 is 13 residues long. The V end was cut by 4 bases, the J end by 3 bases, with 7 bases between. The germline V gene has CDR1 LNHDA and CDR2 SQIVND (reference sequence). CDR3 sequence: CASSSQFNQPQHF. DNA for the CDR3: TGTGCCAGTAGTAGTCAGTTCAATCAGCCCCAGCATTTT.

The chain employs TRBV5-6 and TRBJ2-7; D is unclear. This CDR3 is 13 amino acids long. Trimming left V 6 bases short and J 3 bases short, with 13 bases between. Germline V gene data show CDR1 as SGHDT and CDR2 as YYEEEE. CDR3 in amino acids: CASTLSAYYEQYF. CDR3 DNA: TGTGCCAGCACCCTAAGCGCATACTACGAGCAGTACTTC.

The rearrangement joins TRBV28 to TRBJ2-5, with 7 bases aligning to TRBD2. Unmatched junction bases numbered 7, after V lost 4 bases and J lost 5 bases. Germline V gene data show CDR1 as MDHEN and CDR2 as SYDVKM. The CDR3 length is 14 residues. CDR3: CASSSDIGGETQYF. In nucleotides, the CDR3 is TGTGCCAGCAGTTCGGACATCGGGGGGGAGACCCAGTACTTC.

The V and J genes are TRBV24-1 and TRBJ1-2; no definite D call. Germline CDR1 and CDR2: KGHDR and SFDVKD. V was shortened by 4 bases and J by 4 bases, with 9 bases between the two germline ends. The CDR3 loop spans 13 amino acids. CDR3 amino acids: CATSEKGGYGYTF. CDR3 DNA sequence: TGTGCCACCAGTGAAAAGGGAGGCTATGGCTACACCTTC.

Here the CDR3 reads CASSQGRGPMSYGYTF. CDR3 in DNA: TGTGCCAGCAGCCAAGGCAGGGGGCCAATGAGCTATGGCTACACCTTC. The rearrangement joins TRBV4-2 to TRBJ1-2; the match to TRBD1 covers 8 bases. CDR1 LGHNA and CDR2 YNFKEQ come from the germline V gene. V shed 1 base and J 4 bases; nucleotides not matched to a gene: 8. The CDR3 is 16 residues long.

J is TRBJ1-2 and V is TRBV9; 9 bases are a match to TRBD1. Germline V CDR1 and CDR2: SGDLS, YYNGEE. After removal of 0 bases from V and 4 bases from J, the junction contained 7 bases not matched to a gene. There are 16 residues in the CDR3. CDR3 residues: CASSVASGQGIYGYTF. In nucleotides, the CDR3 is TGTGCCAGCAGCGTAGCTTCAGGACAGGGGATCTATGGCTACACCTTC.

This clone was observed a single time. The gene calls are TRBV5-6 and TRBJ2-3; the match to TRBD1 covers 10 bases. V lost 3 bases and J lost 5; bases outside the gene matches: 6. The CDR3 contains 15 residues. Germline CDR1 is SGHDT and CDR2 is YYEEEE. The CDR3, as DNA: TGTGCCAGCAGCTCGGGACAGGGGATGGGAGATACGCAGTATTTT. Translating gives CASSSGQGMGDTQYF.

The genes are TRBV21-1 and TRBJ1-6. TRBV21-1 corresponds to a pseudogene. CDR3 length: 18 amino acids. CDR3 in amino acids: CASSKKGGDSSYNSPLHF. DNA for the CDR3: TGTGCCAGCAGCAAAAAAGGAGGCGATAGCTCCTATAATTCACCCCTCCACTTT.

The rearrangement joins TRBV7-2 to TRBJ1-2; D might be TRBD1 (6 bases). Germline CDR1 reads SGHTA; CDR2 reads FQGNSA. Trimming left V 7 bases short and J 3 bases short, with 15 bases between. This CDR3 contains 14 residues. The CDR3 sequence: CASTPAGADYGYTF. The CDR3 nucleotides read TGTGCCAGCACCCCCGCGGGGGCGGACTATGGCTACACCTTC.

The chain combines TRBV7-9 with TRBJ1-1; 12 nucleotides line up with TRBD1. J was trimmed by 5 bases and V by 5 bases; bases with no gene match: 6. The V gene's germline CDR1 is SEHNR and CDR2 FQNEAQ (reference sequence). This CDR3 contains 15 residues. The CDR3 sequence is CASSPGTGGWTEAFF. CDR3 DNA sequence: TGTGCCAGCAGCCCCGGGACAGGGGGCTGGACTGAAGCTTTCTTT.

In DNA, the CDR3 is TGTGCCAGCAGTTTAAAGGGGGCGGGCGTGACCCAGTACTTC. It is translated as CASSLKGAGVTQYF. The V gene is TRBV28, the J gene TRBJ2-5; 7 bases agree with TRBD1. The CDR3 is 14 residues long. V gave up 2 bases and J gave up 7 bases; unmatched junction bases: 7. Germline CDR1 reads MDHEN; CDR2 reads SYDVKM.

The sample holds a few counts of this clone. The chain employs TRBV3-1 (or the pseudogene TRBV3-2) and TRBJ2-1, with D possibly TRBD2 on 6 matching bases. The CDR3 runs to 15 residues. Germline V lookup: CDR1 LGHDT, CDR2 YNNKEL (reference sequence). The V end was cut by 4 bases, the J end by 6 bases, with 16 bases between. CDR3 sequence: CASSPPGLRTNEQFF. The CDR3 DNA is TGTGCCAGCAGCCCCCCGGGACTTCGGACCAATGAGCAGTTCTTC.

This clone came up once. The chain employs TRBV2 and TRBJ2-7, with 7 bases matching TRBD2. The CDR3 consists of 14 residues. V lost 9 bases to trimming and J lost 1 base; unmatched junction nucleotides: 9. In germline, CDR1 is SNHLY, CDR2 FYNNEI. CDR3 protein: CASNGAGSSYEQYF. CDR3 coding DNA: TGTGCCAGTAACGGAGCGGGATCGTCCTACGAGCAGTACTTC.

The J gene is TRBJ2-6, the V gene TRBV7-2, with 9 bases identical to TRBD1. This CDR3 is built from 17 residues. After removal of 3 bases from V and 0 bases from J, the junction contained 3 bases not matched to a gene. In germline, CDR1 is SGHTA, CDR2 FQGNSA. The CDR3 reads CASSLTGGSSGANVLTF. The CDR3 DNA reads TGTGCCAGCAGCTTGACAGGGGGGAGCTCTGGGGCCAACGTCCTGACTTTC.

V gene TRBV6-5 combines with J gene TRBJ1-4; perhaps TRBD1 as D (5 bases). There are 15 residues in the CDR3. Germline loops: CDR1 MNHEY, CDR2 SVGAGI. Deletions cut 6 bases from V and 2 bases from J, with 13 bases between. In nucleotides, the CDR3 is TGTGCCAGCAGCTTTTTAGGGGTCACTAATGAAAAACTGTTTTTT. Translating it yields CASSFLGVTNEKLFF.

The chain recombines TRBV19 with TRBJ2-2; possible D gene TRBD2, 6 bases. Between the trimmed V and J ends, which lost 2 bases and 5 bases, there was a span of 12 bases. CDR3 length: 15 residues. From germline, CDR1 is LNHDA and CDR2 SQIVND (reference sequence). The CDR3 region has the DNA TGTGCCAGTAGTATATCGGGGGTAAAAACCGGGGAGCTGTTTTTT. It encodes CASSISGVKTGELFF.

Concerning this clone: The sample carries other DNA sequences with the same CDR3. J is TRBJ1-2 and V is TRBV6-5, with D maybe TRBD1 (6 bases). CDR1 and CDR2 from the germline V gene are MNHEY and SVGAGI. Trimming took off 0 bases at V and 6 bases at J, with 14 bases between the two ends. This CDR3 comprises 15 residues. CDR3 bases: TGTGCCAGCAGTTACTCCCGAGGGGGTGCGGATGGCTACACCTTC. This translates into CASSYSRGGADGYTF.

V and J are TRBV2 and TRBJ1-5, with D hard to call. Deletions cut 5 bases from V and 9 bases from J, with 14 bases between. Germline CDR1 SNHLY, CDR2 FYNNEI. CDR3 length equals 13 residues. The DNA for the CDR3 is TGTGCCAGCAGTCCTCGGTTCCTACGGCCCCAGCATTTT. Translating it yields CASSPRFLRPQHF.

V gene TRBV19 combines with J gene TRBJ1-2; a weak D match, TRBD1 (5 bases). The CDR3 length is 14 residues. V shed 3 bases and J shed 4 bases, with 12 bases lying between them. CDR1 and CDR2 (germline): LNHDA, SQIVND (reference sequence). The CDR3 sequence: CASSILETVYGYTF. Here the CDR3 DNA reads TGTGCCAGTAGTATTCTGGAGACAGTCTATGGCTACACCTTC.

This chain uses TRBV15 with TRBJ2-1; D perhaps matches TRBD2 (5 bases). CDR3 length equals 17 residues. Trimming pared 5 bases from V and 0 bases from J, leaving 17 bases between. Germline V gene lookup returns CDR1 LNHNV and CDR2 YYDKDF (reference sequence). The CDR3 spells CATSSPSAGLSYNEQFF. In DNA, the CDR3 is TGTGCCACCAGCTCCCCTTCCGCCGGACTCTCCTACAATGAGCAGTTCTTC.

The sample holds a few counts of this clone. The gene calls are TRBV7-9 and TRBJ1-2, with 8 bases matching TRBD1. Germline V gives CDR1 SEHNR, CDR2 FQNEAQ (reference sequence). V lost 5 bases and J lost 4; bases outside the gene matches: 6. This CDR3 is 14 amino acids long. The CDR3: CASSPHGQGYGYTF. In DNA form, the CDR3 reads TGTGCCAGCAGCCCGCACGGACAGGGCTATGGCTACACCTTC. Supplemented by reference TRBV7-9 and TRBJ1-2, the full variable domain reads DTGVSQNPRHKITKRGQNVTFRCDPISEHNRLYWYRQTLGQGPEFLTYFQNEAQLEKSRLLSDRFSAERPKGSFSTLEIQRTEQGDSAMYLCASSPHGQGYGYTFGSGTRLTVV.